These 28 T cell receptor beta chains were all obtained from the same sample, sequenced in a study of CXCR3-negative and CXCR3-positive naive CD8 T cells. General study findings and limits: Naive cells with CXCR3 showed TRB CDR3s that were more hydrophobic than those in CXCR3-negative naive cells.

These TCRs' antigens remain unknown. Researchers prepared the TRB cDNA libraries using 5' RACE with UMI labels. TCRdb reprocessed the 5' RACE reads and keeps a single row for each CDR3 protein, giving no DNA. Recorded for this sample: approximately 140,000 distinct CDR3 sequences. Sample: naive CXCR3+ CD8+ T cells from blood. Subset described: CD45RO-CCR7+CD27+CD95- naive CD8+ T cells expressing CXCR3 (TNR3+). The source of these receptors is a human donor in good health. Some clones in this sample may be carry-over from other donors' samples.

J is TRBJ2-4 and V is TRBV12-3 or TRBV12-4. CDR3 length equals 13 residues. CDR3 protein: CASSFRSKNIQYF.

The J gene is TRBJ2-3, the V gene TRBV5-1. The CDR3 is 15 residues long. The V gene's germline CDR1 is SGHRS and CDR2 YFSETQ. The CDR3 is CASRLGSAGTDTQYF.

V gene TRBV12-3 or TRBV12-4 combines with J gene TRBJ2-4. The CDR3 is made up of 15 amino acids. The CDR3 spells CASTLGGLAKNIQYF.

The genes are TRBV27 and TRBJ1-5; as DNA is missing, the TRBD1 call by TCRdb cannot be tested. Germline CDR1 MNHEY, CDR2 SMNVEV (reference sequence). This CDR3 has 16 amino acids. Here the CDR3 reads CASMPETGYDHQPQHF.

The chain uses TRBV5-1 and TRBJ2-7; TCRdb's assignment of TRBD2 cannot be checked, as there is no DNA. The V gene's germline CDR1 is SGHRS and CDR2 YFSETQ. This CDR3 region has 14 residues. This chain's CDR3 is CASSLYAGPRGQYF.

The rearrangement joins TRBV29-1 to TRBJ2-3; TCRdb's D call, TRBD2, is unchecked because there is no DNA. The CDR3 length is 14 residues. Germline V gene sequence: CDR1 SQVTM, CDR2 ANQGSEA. Here the CDR3 reads CSVGTSGLGDTQYF.

This chain links TRBV4-1 with TRBJ2-1; the TRBD2 assignment by TCRdb is unverifiable without DNA. CDR1 and CDR2 (germline): MGHRA, YSYEKL. The CDR3 covers 13 residues. The CDR3 is CASSQRLAIEQFF.

The rearrangement links TRBV6-2 or TRBV6-3 to TRBJ2-1. Per the germline V gene, CDR1 is MNHEY and CDR2 is SVGEGT. The CDR3 is 12 residues long. CDR3 sequence reads: CASSYSTNEQFF.

CDR3 in amino acids: CASSPDSSNYGYTF. J is TRBJ1-2 and V is TRBV5-5; TCRdb reports TRBD1, a call that lacks DNA to check it against. CDR1 is SGHKS and CDR2 is YYEKEE in the germline V gene (reference sequence). This CDR3 spans 14 amino acids. The whole variable domain, remainder taken from reference TRBV5-5 and TRBJ1-2, is DAGVTQSPTHLIKTRGQQVTLRCSPISGHKSVSWYQQVLGQGPQFIFQYYEKEERGRGNFPDRFSARQFPNYSSELNVNALLLGDSALYLCASSPDSSNYGYTFGSGTRLTVV.

This chain links TRBV7-8 with TRBJ1-1; TCRdb lists TRBD1, though no DNA is available to test this call. CDR1 is SGHVS and CDR2 is FQNEAQ in the germline V gene. The CDR3 is made up of 14 amino acids. The chain's CDR3 is CASSLGQTWTEAFF.

The rearrangement links TRBV29-1 to TRBJ2-7; with no DNA, the TCRdb D assignment of TRBD1 cannot be verified. CDR3 length equals 15 residues. CDR1 is SQVTM and CDR2 is ANQGSEA in the germline V gene. CDR3 residues: CSVELVGTGNYEQYF.

The rearrangement joins TRBV7-9 to TRBJ2-7; without DNA, the TCRdb call of TRBD2 cannot be checked. Looked up from germline, CDR1 is SEHNR and CDR2 is FQNEAQ (reference sequence). The CDR3 covers 16 residues. CDR3 in amino acids: CASSTQLAGESYEQYF.

This sequence joins TRBV11-2 and TRBJ2-5; TCRdb designates TRBD1, a call that cannot be tested without DNA. The germline V gene encodes CDR1 SGHAT and CDR2 FQNNGV. There are 14 residues in the CDR3. CDR3 in amino acids: CASSSWGGLETQYF.

This chain joins TRBV20-1 and TRBJ1-1; checking the TCRdb D call of TRBD1 is not possible without DNA. The CDR3 extends over 13 amino acids. CDR1 and CDR2 from the germline V gene are DFQATT and SNEGSKA (reference sequence). The CDR3 spells CSALGTGAYEAFF.

This rearrangement joins TRBV24-1 to TRBJ2-5. The CDR3 has 15 amino acids. Germline V lookup: CDR1 KGHDR, CDR2 SFDVKD. The CDR3 here is CATSGNSKAEETQYF.

The chain recombines TRBV5-1 with TRBJ2-1; with no DNA, the TCRdb D assignment of TRBD1 cannot be verified. Looked up from germline, CDR1 is SGHRS and CDR2 is YFSETQ. The CDR3 is made up of 19 amino acids. The CDR3: CASSLVGQGRLPTGNEQFF.

The chain recombines TRBV29-1 with TRBJ1-4. Germline V gives CDR1 SQVTM, CDR2 ANQGSEA. The CDR3 is made up of 13 amino acids. CDR3 sequence reads: CSVEGTLNEKLFF.

The V gene is TRBV7-9, the J gene TRBJ2-7; there is no DNA to check the TCRdb D call of TRBD1. The germline V gene has CDR1 SEHNR and CDR2 FQNEAQ (reference sequence). CDR3 size: 13 residues. CDR3 residues: CASSFGTGDEQYF.

The CDR3: CASSQGRSPEEQFF. The chain carries TRBV14 and TRBJ2-1; TCRdb's D call, TRBD2, is unchecked because there is no DNA. Germline assignment: CDR1 SGHDN and CDR2 FVKESK. The CDR3 totals 14 residues.

This chain joins TRBV5-1 and TRBJ2-3. The CDR3 extends over 15 amino acids. Germline V gene sequence: CDR1 SGHRS, CDR2 YFSETQ. The CDR3 sequence: CASSFYDPSTDTQYF.

The chain couples TRBV6-6 to TRBJ1-2; TCRdb lists TRBD1, though no DNA is available to test this call. Germline CDR1 MNHNY, CDR2 SVGAGI (reference sequence). The CDR3 is 14 amino acids. CDR3 protein: CASSYGGDDYGYTF.

This chain connects TRBV28 to TRBJ1-1. The CDR3 consists of 14 residues. Germline V gives CDR1 MDHEN, CDR2 SYDVKM. The CDR3 is CASSRVGNRVEAFF.

The chain recombines TRBV25-1 with TRBJ2-7; TCRdb reports TRBD1, a call that lacks DNA to check it against. The germline gives CDR1 MGHDK, CDR2 SYGVNS. This CDR3 comprises 13 residues. The CDR3 protein is CASSDTGAYEQYF.

This sequence joins TRBV10-3 and TRBJ2-3; TCRdb's D gene call, TRBD2, goes unchecked for lack of DNA. From germline, CDR1 is ENHRY and CDR2 SYGVKD. This CDR3 spans 16 amino acids. The CDR3 sequence is CAIRLGTSAITDTQYF.

The genes are TRBV20-1 and TRBJ2-1. This CDR3 contains 13 residues. CDR1 and CDR2 (germline): DFQATT, SNEGSKA (reference sequence). CDR3 residues: CSANTPEDNEQFF.

The chain has TRBV7-2 and TRBJ2-7; without DNA, the TCRdb call of TRBD2 cannot be checked. CDR1 is SGHTA, CDR2 FQGNSA, per germline. The CDR3 runs to 14 residues. CDR3 sequence reads: CASSIGLVSGEQYF.

The chain carries TRBV20-1 and TRBJ2-7; TCRdb lists TRBD1, though no DNA is available to test this call. CDR3 length: 13 residues. Germline CDR1 DFQATT, CDR2 SNEGSKA (reference sequence). CDR3 region: CSARSRESYEQYF.

The V and J genes are TRBV15 and TRBJ1-5; TCRdb indicates TRBD1, and absent DNA this call remains unverified. Germline lookup yields CDR1 LNHNV and CDR2 YYDKDF (reference sequence). The length of the CDR3 is 14 residues. CDR3 sequence reads: CATSRGTVDQPQHF.